The rows below give T cell receptor beta chains drawn from one sample of a study of blood T cell repertoires in COVID-19. The data were produced by immunoSEQ multiplex PCR, yet TCRdb's version contains in-frame clones alone and is incomplete. The data contain roughly 200,000 clones, about 91% of them singletons. The sequencing input was PBMCs or T cells enriched from blood (not recorded which). These receptors were obtained from a young man with acute COVID-19. CDR3s include the opening cysteine and the closing phenylalanine or tryptophan. D genes are given only for firm matches.

j_call d_call v_call cdr3_aa cdr3_nt
TRBJ2-2 - TRBV10-3 CAISQGLRGYGELFF TGTGCCATCTCTCAAGGGCTTCGCGGGTACGGGGAGCTGTTTTTT
TRBJ2-7 TRBD2 TRBV30 CAWKSSGSNEQYF TGTGCCTGGAAATCCAGCGGGAGTAACGAGCAGTACTTC
TRBJ2-6 - TRBV27 CASSLVYSGANVLTF TGTGCCAGCAGTCTGGTCTACTCTGGGGCCAACGTCCTGACTTTC
TRBJ2-7 TRBD2 TRBV6-5 CASSYGAGAYEQYF TGTGCCAGCAGTTACGGAGCGGGAGCATACGAGCAGTACTTC
TRBJ2-3 TRBD2 TRBV28 CASSLSREGRTDTQYF TGTGCCAGCAGTTTATCGCGGGAGGGCCGGACAGATACGCAGTATTTT
TRBJ2-3 TRBD1 TRBV5-8 CASSLWGRGLPTDTQYF TGTGCCAGCAGCTTGTGGGGCAGGGGGCTCCCCACAGATACGCAGTATTTT
TRBJ2-3 - TRBV10-3 CAISGPRLDTQYF TGTGCCATCAGTGGGCCGCGACTCGATACGCAGTATTTT
TRBJ2-7 TRBD1 TRBV29-1 CSVEAPVLTGRNEQYF TGCAGCGTTGAAGCCCCTGTGTTGACAGGGCGAAACGAGCAGTACTTC
TRBJ2-2 TRBD1 TRBV7-3 CASSSQTGYGELFF TGTGCCAGCAGCTCCCAGACAGGGTACGGGGAGCTGTTTTTT
TRBJ2-1 TRBD2 TRBV7-3 CASSTGLSSYNEQFF TGTGCCAGCAGCACGGGACTAAGCTCCTACAATGAGCAGTTCTTC
TRBJ1-5 TRBD1 TRBV28 CATLKHRDRGDQPQHF TGTGCCACGTTAAAACACCGGGACAGGGGTGATCAGCCCCAGCATTTT
TRBJ1-2 - TRBV28 CASSPREGGYTF TGTGCCAGCAGCCCACGGGAGGGAGGCTACACCTTC
TRBJ2-1 - TRBV6-6 CASSNAGTENNEQFF TGTGCCAGCAGTAACGCCGGGACTGAGAACAATGAGCAGTTCTTC
TRBJ1-3 - TRBV19 CASSIEESSGNTIYF TGTGCCAGTAGTATAGAGGAGAGCTCTGGAAACACCATATATTTT
TRBJ2-1 TRBD1 TRBV11-2 CASRTPGQGGHEQFF TGTGCCAGCAGGACACCGGGACAGGGTGGGCATGAGCAGTTCTTC
TRBJ1-2 - TRBV30 CALGGESGYTF TGTGCCTTAGGCGGGGAATCTGGCTACACCTTC
TRBJ2-7 - TRBV28 CASSLVSQSYEQYF TGTGCCAGCAGTTTAGTTTCACAGTCTTACGAGCAGTACTTC
TRBJ2-3 - TRBV24-1 CATSDSDYSAVNTDTQYF TGTGCCACCAGTGACTCGGACTATTCGGCGGTTAACACAGATACGCAGTATTTT
TRBJ2-5 TRBD2 TRBV6-5 CASSYSLAGETQYF TGTGCCAGCAGTTACTCACTAGCGGGCGAGACCCAGTACTTC
TRBJ2-1 - TRBV4-3 CASSHSQAADSSYNEQFF TGCGCCAGCAGCCATAGTCAGGCAGCGGACAGCTCCTACAATGAGCAGTTCTTC
TRBJ2-7 - TRBV6-5 CATFGGTYEQYF TGTGCCACCTTCGGGGGTACCTACGAGCAGTACTTC
TRBJ2-3 TRBD2 TRBV30 CAWNRGLAAGTDTQYF TGTGCCTGGAACCGAGGACTAGCGGCGGGCACAGATACGCAGTATTTT